Listed below are T cell receptor beta chains from one sample, sequenced in a study of blood T cells in healthy people across ages. TCRdb reanalysed the 5' RACE reads using MiXCR and keeps one entry per CDR3 protein. This sample yields around 800,000 distinct CDR3 sequences, of which around 43% are seen a single time; under 20% belongs to the top ten. Sequenced material: blood. Receptors were obtained from a man in his 60s in good health. Both conserved end residues are part of each CDR3. D genes are given only for firm matches. Only part of the rows carry a size: once, few, many, or a class if the clone is expanded.

>TRBV28|once|TRBJ1-4|TRBD1
TGTGCCAGCAGACTGACAGGGGATACTAATGAAAAACTGTTTTTT
CASRLTGDTNEKLFF
>TRBV18|-|TRBJ2-5|TRBD2
TGTGCCAGCTCACCATGGACTAGCGGGTCAGAGACCCAGTACTTC
CASSPWTSGSETQYF
>TRBV7-2|-|TRBJ2-7|-
TGTGCCAGCAGCTTAGAGCTCCCAGGCGAGCAGTACTTC
CASSLELPGEQYF
>TRBV12-3/TRBV12-4|-|TRBJ1-6|-
TGTGCCAGCAGTGTAAACAGGGTTGGATCACCCCTCCACTTT
CASSVNRVGSPLHF
>TRBV12-3/TRBV12-4|-|TRBJ1-6|-
TGTGCCAGCAGTTTTGCGGGAAGCTCCGACGGGAATTCACCCCTCCACTTT
CASSFAGSSDGNSPLHF
>TRBV5-1|many|TRBJ2-5|TRBD2
TGCGCCAGCAGCTTACGCGGGGGATCGGGAGAGACCCAGTACTTC
CASSLRGGSGETQYF
>TRBV7-2|many|TRBJ2-1|TRBD2
TGCGCCAGCAGCCTCAGCGGGGCCTCCTACAATGAGCAGTTCTTC
CASSLSGASYNEQFF
>TRBV9|few|TRBJ2-3|TRBD2
TGTGCCAGCAGCGTAGGGCCAGCGGGGGGAACGGGTACGCAGTATTTT
CASSVGPAGGTGTQYF
>TRBV12-3/TRBV12-4|-|TRBJ2-5|TRBD2
TGTGCCAGCTCAGAACTAGCGGGAGGTTCTGGGGAGACCCAGTACTTC
CASSELAGGSGETQYF
>TRBV7-2|-|TRBJ1-3|-
TGTGTCAGCAGCTTAGCCCTACGGGGAGGAAACACCATATATTTT
CVSSLALRGGNTIYF
>TRBV30|-|TRBJ2-7|-
TGTGCCTGGAGGGATGATTTGAGTCAGGGTCCCTACGAGCAGTACTTC
CAWRDDLSQGPYEQYF
>TRBV9|once|TRBJ1-2|-
TGTGCCAGCAGCAGGCGGGGAAGGGCTGGATGTGGCTACACCTTC
CASSRRGRAGCGYTF
>TRBV4-3|-|TRBJ2-1|-
TGCGCCAGCAGCCAAGATCTCCCCAATGAGCAGTTCTTC
CASSQDLPNEQFF
>TRBV5-1|-|TRBJ2-5|TRBD1
TGCGCCAGCAGCGACCAGGGGACAGAGAGTGAGCAGTACTTC
CASSDQGTESEQYF
>TRBV20-1|-|TRBJ1-2|-
TGCAGTGCTAGAGAAGTGGACAGTCCCTCCTATGGCTACACCTTC
CSAREVDSPSYGYTF
>TRBV2|-|TRBJ2-7|-
TGTGCCAGCAGTGGGTTCGGCCCCTACGAGCAGTACTTC
CASSGFGPYEQYF
>TRBV27|-|TRBJ2-2|-
TGTGCCAGCAGTCCGGGGGCCGCCAGAACCGGGGAGCTGTTTTTT
CASSPGAARTGELFF
>TRBV7-9|-|TRBJ1-1|-
TGTGCCAGCAGGACGGCGGGACAGAACACTGAAGCTTTCTTT
CASRTAGQNTEAFF
>TRBV6-1|-|TRBJ2-5|-
TGTGCCAGCACTCAGGGTGGAGAGACCCAGTACTTC
CASTQGGETQYF
>TRBV7-3|-|TRBJ2-2|-
TGTGCCAGCAGCTTAAACGGTTACGGGGAGCTGTTTTTT
CASSLNGYGELFF
>TRBV4-3|-|TRBJ1-5|-
TGCGCCAGCAGCCCGACGGATAGCAATCAGCCCCAGCATTTT
CASSPTDSNQPQHF
>TRBV12-3/TRBV12-4|few|TRBJ2-3|-
TGTGCCAGCAGCGGACCGGACCCCGGGGATACGCAGTATTTT
CASSGPDPGDTQYF
>TRBV7-2|-|TRBJ1-5|-
TGTGCCAGCAGAGGAGGGAAGGGCAATCAGCCCCAGCATTTT
CASRGGKGNQPQHF
>TRBV20-1|many|TRBJ2-1|-
TGCAGTGCTCCGTGGGGGACAAACTACAATGAGCAGTTCTTC
CSAPWGTNYNEQFF
>TRBV4-3|-|TRBJ2-5|-
TGCGCCAGCAGCCAAGAAGGTCCGGGTGAAGGAGAGACCCAGTACTTC
CASSQEGPGEGETQYF
>TRBV11-2|many|TRBJ2-3|-
TGTGCCAGCAGTAAAGTCCTAGTTAGGACAGATACGCAGTATTTT
CASSKVLVRTDTQYF
>TRBV29-1|many|TRBJ2-5|-
TGCAGCGTCCTAACCCCAGCGGAGACCCAGTACTTC
CSVLTPAETQYF
>TRBV10-3|-|TRBJ2-7|TRBD2
TGTGCCATCAGACCCGCTAGCGGAGTCTCCTACGAGCAGTACTTC
CAIRPASGVSYEQYF
>TRBV6-5|-|TRBJ1-5|TRBD1
TGTGCCAGCAGGCGCGGACAGGGGAACAATCAGCCCCAGCATTTT
CASRRGQGNNQPQHF
>TRBV5-1|-|TRBJ2-7|-
TGCGCCAGCAGCTTATACAGGGTTGGGCGCGTGGCCTACGAGCAGTACTTC
CASSLYRVGRVAYEQYF
>TRBV7-2|-|TRBJ2-5|TRBD2
TGTGCCAGCAGCCTAGGGAGGGCGGTCCAAGAGACCCAGTACTTC
CASSLGRAVQETQYF
>TRBV6-1|few|TRBJ2-7|-
TGTGCCAGCAGGGCTATCTACGAGCAGTACTTC
CASRAIYEQYF
>TRBV7-6|-|TRBJ2-7|TRBD1
TGTGCCAGCAGCTTCGGACAGGGAACCCACGAGCAGTACTTC
CASSFGQGTHEQYF
>TRBV27|-|TRBJ2-5|-
TGTGCCACTTTCGACAGGTGGGAGACCCAGTACTTC
CATFDRWETQYF
>TRBV20-1|few|TRBJ2-7|-
TGCAGTGCGAATCAACCGGGACATTCCTCCTACGAGCAGTACTTC
CSANQPGHSSYEQYF
>TRBV4-2|-|TRBJ2-1|-
TGTGCCAGCAGCCAAAAACGGAAAGCGGAGCTCTTCCGCAATGAGCAGTTCTTC
CASSQKRKAELFRNEQFF
>TRBV11-2|-|TRBJ2-5|TRBD2
TGTGCCAGCAGCTTAGATCGGGGTAGCGGGGGACAAGAGACCCAGTACTTC
CASSLDRGSGGQETQYF
>TRBV4-2|few|TRBJ1-1|TRBD1
TGTGCCAGCAGCCAGCCGGGACAGGGGATCCACTCTGAAGCTTTCTTT
CASSQPGQGIHSEAFF
>TRBV20-1|-|TRBJ2-7|TRBD1
TGCAGTGCTAGAGGACCGGGACAGATCTCTCGGGACGAGCAGTACTTC
CSARGPGQISRDEQYF
>TRBV3-1|few|TRBJ2-1|TRBD2
TGTGCCAGCAGCACTAGCGGGGGCTACAATGAGCAGTTCTTC
CASSTSGGYNEQFF
>TRBV7-9|few|TRBJ1-1|TRBD1
TGTGCCAGCAGCGTATCGGGACAGGGCGCTGAAGCTTTCTTT
CASSVSGQGAEAFF
>TRBV28|-|TRBJ2-3|TRBD1
TGTGCCAGCAGACCCCCGGACAGGTACTCAGATACGCAGTATTTT
CASRPPDRYSDTQYF
>TRBV4-1|few|TRBJ1-2|-
TGCGCCAGCAGCCGGGAATCGGAGGTGTCCTTCGGCTACACCTTC
CASSRESEVSFGYTF
>TRBV7-2|-|TRBJ2-1|TRBD2
TGTGCCAGCAGCCACCGGTCGACTAGCGGCTACAATGAGCAGTTCTTC
CASSHRSTSGYNEQFF
>TRBV7-2|-|TRBJ2-7|-
TGTGCCAGCAGCTTAATTGTTAGCTCCTCCTACAATGAGCAGTACTTC
CASSLIVSSSYNEQYF
>TRBV7-2|-|TRBJ2-7|TRBD1
TGTGCCAGCAGCTCGGGGCCGCCCGGACAGGGTTACGAGCAGTACTTC
CASSSGPPGQGYEQYF